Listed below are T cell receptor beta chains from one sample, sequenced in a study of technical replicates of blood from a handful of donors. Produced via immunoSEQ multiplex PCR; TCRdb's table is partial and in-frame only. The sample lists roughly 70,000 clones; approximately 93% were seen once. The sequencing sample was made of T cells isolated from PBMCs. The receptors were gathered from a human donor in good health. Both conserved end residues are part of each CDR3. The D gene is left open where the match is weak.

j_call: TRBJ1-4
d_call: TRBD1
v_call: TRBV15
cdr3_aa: CATTRGTGEKLFF
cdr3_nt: TGTGCCACCACCCGAGGGACAGGAGAAAAACTGTTTTTT

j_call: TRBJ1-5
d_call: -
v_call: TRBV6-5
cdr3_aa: CASSRQPNQPQHF
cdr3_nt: TGTGCCAGCAGTAGACAACCCAATCAGCCCCAGCATTTT

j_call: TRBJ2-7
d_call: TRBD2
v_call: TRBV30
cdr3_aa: CAWTGGGKERGKSEQYF
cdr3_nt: TGTGCCTGGACGGGGGGGGGTAAGGAGCGGGGGAAGAGCGAGCAGTACTTC

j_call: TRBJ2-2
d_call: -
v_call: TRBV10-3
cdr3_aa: CAISESRSGLSGELFF
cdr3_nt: TGTGCCATCAGTGAGTCCAGGTCGGGGTTATCCGGGGAGCTGTTTTTT

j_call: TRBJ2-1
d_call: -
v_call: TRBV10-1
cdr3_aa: CASSEPGQEQFF
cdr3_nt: TGCGCCAGCAGTGAGCCAGGACAGGAGCAGTTCTTC

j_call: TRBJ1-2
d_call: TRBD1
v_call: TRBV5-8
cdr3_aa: CASSFRDRGCAF
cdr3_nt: TGTGCCAGCAGCTTTCGGGACAGAGGGTGCGCCTTC

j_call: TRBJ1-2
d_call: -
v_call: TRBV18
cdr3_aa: CASSPTAFVDYGYTF
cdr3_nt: TGTGCCAGCTCACCAACAGCCTTCGTGGACTATGGCTACACCTTC

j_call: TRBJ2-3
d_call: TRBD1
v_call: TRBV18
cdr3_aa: CASSQDRVGDTQYF
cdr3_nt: TGTGCCAGCTCACAAGACAGGGTTGGAGATACGCAGTATTTT

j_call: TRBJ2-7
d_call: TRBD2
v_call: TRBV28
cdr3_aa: CASSLSIAGGDYEQYF
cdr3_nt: TGTGCCAGCAGTTTGTCCATAGCGGGAGGGGACTACGAGCAGTACTTC

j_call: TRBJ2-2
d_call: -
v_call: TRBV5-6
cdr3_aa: CASRFGFTGELFF
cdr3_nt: TGTGCCAGCAGATTCGGGTTCACCGGGGAGCTGTTTTTT